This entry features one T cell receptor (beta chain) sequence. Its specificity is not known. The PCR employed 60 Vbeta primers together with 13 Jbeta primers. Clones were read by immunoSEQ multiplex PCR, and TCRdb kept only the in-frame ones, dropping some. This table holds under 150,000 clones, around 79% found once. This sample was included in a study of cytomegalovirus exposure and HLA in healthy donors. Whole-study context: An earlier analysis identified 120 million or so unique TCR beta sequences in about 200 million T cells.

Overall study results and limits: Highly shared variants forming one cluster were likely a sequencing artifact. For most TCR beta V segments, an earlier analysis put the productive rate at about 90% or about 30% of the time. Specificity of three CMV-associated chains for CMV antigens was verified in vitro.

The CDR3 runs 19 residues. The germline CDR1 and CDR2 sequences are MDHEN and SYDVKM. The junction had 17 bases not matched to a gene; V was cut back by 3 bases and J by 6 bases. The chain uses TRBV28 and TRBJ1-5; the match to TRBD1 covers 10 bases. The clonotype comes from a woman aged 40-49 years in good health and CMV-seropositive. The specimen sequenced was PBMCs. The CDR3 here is CASSLVSGTGVLVRQPQHF. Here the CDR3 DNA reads TGTGCCAGCAGTTTGGTCTCCGGGACAGGGGTTCTCGTTCGTCAGCCCCAGCATTTT.